The rows below give T cell receptor beta chains drawn from one sample of a study of blood T cell repertoires in COVID-19. Assay used: immunoSEQ multiplex PCR; TCRdb lists only in-frame clones, some missing. This sample has around 160,000 clones; roughly 78% occur once, and the top ten carry roughly 15%. Sequencing was performed on peripheral blood. These receptor sequences come from a human donor with acute or convalescent COVID-19. The donor label of this sample is uncertain. Each CDR3 is given with its conserved first and last residue. Fields, in order: D gene, clone size, V gene, J gene, CDR3 protein, CDR3 DNA. D genes are given only for firm matches. Some rows mark clone size as missing; the rest say once, few, many or name a class of expanded clone.

TRBD1,NA,TRBV9,TRBJ2-7,CASSVGGQGRHEQYF,TGTGCCAGCAGCGTCGGGGGACAGGGAAGACACGAGCAGTACTTC
NA,NA,TRBV6-1,TRBJ1-2,CASSESGPLYGYTF,TGTGCCAGCAGTGAATCGGGTCCCCTCTATGGCTACACCTTC
TRBD1,NA,TRBV6-2/TRBV6-3,TRBJ2-5,CASSTYGQASRPQYF,TGTGCCAGCAGCACCTATGGACAGGCATCCCGCCCCCAGTACTTC
NA,few,TRBV2,TRBJ1-6,CASSPTEPPLHF,TGTGCCAGCAGTCCGACAGAGCCACCCCTCCACTTT
TRBD1,NA,TRBV5-4,TRBJ2-1,CASSWTGNEQFF,TGTGCCAGCAGCTGGACAGGCAATGAGCAGTTCTTC
NA,NA,TRBV6-1,TRBJ2-7,CASSEVGIKTSYEQYF,TGTGCCAGCAGTGAGGTCGGGATAAAAACGTCCTACGAGCAGTACTTC
TRBD1,few,TRBV7-2,TRBJ1-5,CASSSDRAQPQHF,TGTGCCAGCAGTTCGGACAGGGCTCAGCCCCAGCATTTT
TRBD1,NA,TRBV9,TRBJ2-6,CASSPKPGTGFSGANVLTF,TGTGCCAGCAGCCCTAAGCCCGGGACAGGCTTCTCTGGGGCCAACGTCCTGACTTTC
TRBD1,NA,TRBV5-1,TRBJ1-1,CASSVSGTVNTEAFF,TGCGCCAGCAGCGTCTCCGGGACAGTGAACACTGAAGCTTTCTTT
NA,NA,TRBV7-9,TRBJ2-5,CASSPQGDVKTQYF,TGTGCCAGCAGCCCACAGGGAGATGTTAAGACCCAGTACTTC
NA,NA,TRBV7-9,TRBJ2-3,CASSSTLGDTQYF,TGTGCCAGCAGCTCTACACTAGGAGATACGCAGTATTTT
TRBD2,NA,TRBV4-1,TRBJ2-2,CASSQGGLAGVTNTGELFF,TGCGCCAGCAGCCAAGGAGGTCTAGCGGGGGTCACGAACACCGGGGAGCTGTTTTTT
NA,NA,TRBV11-1,TRBJ2-7,CASSPLTQSGEQYF,TGTGCCAGCAGTCCACTTACTCAATCGGGCGAGCAGTACTTC
NA,NA,TRBV6-5,TRBJ1-1,CASSYSSLVLEAFF,TGTGCCAGCAGTTACTCCTCGTTGGTACTTGAAGCTTTCTTT
NA,NA,TRBV12-5,TRBJ1-5,CASGLPSVQPQHF,TGTGCTAGTGGTTTGCCTTCGGTCCAGCCCCAGCATTTT
NA,once,TRBV15,TRBJ2-7,CATSRDGWERDLSYEQYF,TGTGCCACCAGCAGAGATGGATGGGAGAGGGATCTCTCCTACGAGCAGTACTTC
NA,few,TRBV5-8,TRBJ1-5,CASSPERSLGPQHF,TGTGCCAGCAGCCCTGAGAGGTCCCTGGGGCCCCAGCATTTT
NA,NA,TRBV5-1,TRBJ2-1,CASSLGGQHNNEQFF,TGCGCCAGCAGCTTGGGCGGACAGCATAACAATGAGCAGTTCTTC
TRBD2,NA,TRBV3-1/TRBV3-2,TRBJ2-5,CASSQGTSGGFRETQYF,TGTGCCAGCAGCCAAGGGACTAGCGGGGGGTTTCGTGAGACCCAGTACTTC
TRBD1,NA,TRBV6-5,TRBJ1-1,CASSQWTGGIAFF,TGTGCCAGCAGTCAATGGACAGGGGGCATTGCTTTCTTT
TRBD1,NA,TRBV19,TRBJ1-1,CASFARDRGNTEAFF,TGTGCCAGTTTTGCACGGGACAGGGGAAACACTGAAGCTTTCTTT
TRBD2,NA,TRBV5-1,TRBJ2-1,CASRGRELAGRSSYNEQFF,TGCGCCAGCAGGGGCCGGGAACTAGCGGGTCGTAGCTCCTACAATGAGCAGTTCTTC